This T cell receptor beta chain was sequenced during a study of control samples from healthy donors and cancer patients. Trimming removed 6 bases at V and 4 bases at J, with 15 bases between. Germline CDR1 and CDR2: LNHNV and YYDKDF (reference sequence). This CDR3 has 14 amino acids. Using immunoSEQ multiplex PCR, the repertoire was profiled, and TCRdb retains in-frame clones only, with some absent. The sample carries around 190,000 clones, 90% recorded once. This clone was seen only once. Sequencing used blood. The clonotype originates from a woman between 50 and 59 years old in good health. The chain combines TRBV15 with TRBJ1-2; possible D gene TRBD1, 5 bases. The CDR3 sequence is CATRWTEGPYGYTF. In DNA, the CDR3 is TGTGCCACCAGGTGGACGGAGGGGCCCTATGGCTACACCTTC.